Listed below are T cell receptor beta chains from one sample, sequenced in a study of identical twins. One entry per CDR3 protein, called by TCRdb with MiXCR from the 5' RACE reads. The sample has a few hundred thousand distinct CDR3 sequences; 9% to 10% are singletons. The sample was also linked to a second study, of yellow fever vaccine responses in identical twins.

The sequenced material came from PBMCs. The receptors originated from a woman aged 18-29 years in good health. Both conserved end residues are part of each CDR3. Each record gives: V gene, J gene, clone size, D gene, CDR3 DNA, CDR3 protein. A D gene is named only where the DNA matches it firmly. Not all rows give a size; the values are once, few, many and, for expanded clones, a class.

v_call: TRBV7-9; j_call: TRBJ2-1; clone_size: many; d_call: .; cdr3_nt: TGTGCCAGCAACCAAGGTGACAATGAGCAGTTCTTC; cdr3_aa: CASNQGDNEQFF
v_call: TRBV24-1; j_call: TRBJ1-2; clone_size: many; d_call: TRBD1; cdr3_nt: TGTGCCACCAGTGATCCCGCTCGACAGGGAAGAGGCTACACCTTC; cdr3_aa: CATSDPARQGRGYTF
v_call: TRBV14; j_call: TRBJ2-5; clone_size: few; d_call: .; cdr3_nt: TGTGCCAGCAGCCAAGGAGGGACATCGGAGACCCAGTACTTC; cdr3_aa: CASSQGGTSETQYF
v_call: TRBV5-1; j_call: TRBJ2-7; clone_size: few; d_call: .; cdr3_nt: TGCGCCAGCCAGAGAGACAGCATGTCCTACGAGCAGTACTTC; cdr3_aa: CASQRDSMSYEQYF
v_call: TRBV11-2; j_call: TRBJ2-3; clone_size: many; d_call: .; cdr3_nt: TGTGCCAGCACCTCCGATCGGGGTGGCACAGATACGCAGTATTTT; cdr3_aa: CASTSDRGGTDTQYF
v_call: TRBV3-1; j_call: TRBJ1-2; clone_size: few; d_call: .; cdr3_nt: TGTGCCAGCAGCCCGAACGGCATCGGCTACACCTTC; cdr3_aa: CASSPNGIGYTF
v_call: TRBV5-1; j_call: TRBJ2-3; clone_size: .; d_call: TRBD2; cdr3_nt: TGCGCCAGCAGCCAGGGACTAGCGGGAGGGAAAGTCGCAGATACGCAGTATTTT; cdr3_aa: CASSQGLAGGKVADTQYF
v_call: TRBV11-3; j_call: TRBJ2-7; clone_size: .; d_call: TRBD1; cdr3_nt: TGTGCCAGCAGCCCCGGGACAGGGTCTTTCGAGCAGTACTTC; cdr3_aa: CASSPGTGSFEQYF
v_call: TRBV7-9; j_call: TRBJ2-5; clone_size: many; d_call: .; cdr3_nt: TGTGCCAGCAGCTTCTCGGGGGCTCAAGAGACCCAGTACTTC; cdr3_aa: CASSFSGAQETQYF
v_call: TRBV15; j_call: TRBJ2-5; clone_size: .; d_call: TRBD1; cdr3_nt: TGTGCCACCAGCAGAGCCCGGACAGGATCGCAAGAGACCCAGTACTTC; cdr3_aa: CATSRARTGSQETQYF
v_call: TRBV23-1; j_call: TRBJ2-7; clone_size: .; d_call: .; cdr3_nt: TGCGCCAGCTCGAGGACGGTACCCTACGAGCAGTACTTC; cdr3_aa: CASSRTVPYEQYF
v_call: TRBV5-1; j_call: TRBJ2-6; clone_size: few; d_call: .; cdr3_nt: TGCGCCAGCAGCTTATCCGGGAACGGGGCCAACGTCCTGACTTTC; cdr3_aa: CASSLSGNGANVLTF
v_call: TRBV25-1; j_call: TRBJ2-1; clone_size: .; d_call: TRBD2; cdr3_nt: TGTGCCACCCGCCAGGGAGGGTCTTACAATGAGCAGTTCTTC; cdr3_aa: CATRQGGSYNEQFF
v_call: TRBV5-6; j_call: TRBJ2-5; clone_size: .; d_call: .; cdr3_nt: TGTGCCAGCAGCTCGTGGGGCAACGAAGAGACCCAGTACTTC; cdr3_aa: CASSSWGNEETQYF
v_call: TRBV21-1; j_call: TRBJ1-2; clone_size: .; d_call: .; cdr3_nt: TGTGCCAGCAGCACCCGACAAACCCCCCTCTATGGCTACACCTTC; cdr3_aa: CASSTRQTPLYGYTF
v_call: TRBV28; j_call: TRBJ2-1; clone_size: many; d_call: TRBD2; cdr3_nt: TGTGCCAGCAGTTTAAATCGCGGGAGTCTATCCAATGAGCAGTTCTTC; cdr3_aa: CASSLNRGSLSNEQFF
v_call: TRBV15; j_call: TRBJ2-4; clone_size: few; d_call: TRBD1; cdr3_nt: TGTGCCACCAGCAGAGCTTCTAGAGGGTTGGACAGGCTGGGAGCCAAAAACATTCAGTACTTC; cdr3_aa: CATSRASRGLDRLGAKNIQYF
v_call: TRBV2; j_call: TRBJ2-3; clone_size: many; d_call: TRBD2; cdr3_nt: TGTGCCAGCAGTGTGGCGGGGGTCACAGATACGCAGTATTTT; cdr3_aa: CASSVAGVTDTQYF
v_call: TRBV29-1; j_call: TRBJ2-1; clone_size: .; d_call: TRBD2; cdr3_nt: TGCAGCGCCAAATTAGCGGGAGTAGGGAGTGGACAGTTCTTC; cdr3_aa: CSAKLAGVGSGQFF
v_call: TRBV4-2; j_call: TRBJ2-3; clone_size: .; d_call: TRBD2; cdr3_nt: TGTGCCAGCAGCCAAGATCGGGAGGGGGGCCTTCGCACAGATACGCAGTATTTT; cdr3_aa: CASSQDREGGLRTDTQYF
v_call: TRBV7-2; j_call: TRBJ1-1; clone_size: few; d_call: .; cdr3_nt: TGTGCCAGCAGCTTAGCCCACAGAAAAGCTTTCTTT; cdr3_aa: CASSLAHRKAFF
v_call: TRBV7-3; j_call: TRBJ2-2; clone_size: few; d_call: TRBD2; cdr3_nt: TGTGCCAGCAGCTTGGTGGGGGGGATGAACACCGGGGAGCTGTTTTTT; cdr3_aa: CASSLVGGMNTGELFF
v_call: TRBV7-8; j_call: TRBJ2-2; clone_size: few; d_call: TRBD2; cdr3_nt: TGTGCCAGCAGCCTGACTAGCGGGAGAAGGACCGGGGAGCTGTTTTTT; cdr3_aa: CASSLTSGRRTGELFF
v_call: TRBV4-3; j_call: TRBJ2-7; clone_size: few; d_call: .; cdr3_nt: TGCGCCAGCAGCCAAGATATGGGGCACGGCGAGCAGTACTTC; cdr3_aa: CASSQDMGHGEQYF